This is a list of T cell receptor beta chains from one sample in a study of T cell repertoires in cytomegalovirus infection. These receptors have no known antigen. TCRdb reanalysed the reads using MiXCR and keeps one entry per CDR3 protein. This table has roughly 800,000 distinct CDR3 sequences, 29% appearing once. Material: cultured CD8+ T cells from PBMCs, obtained from culture after CMV antigen stimulation. Receptors were obtained from a human donor in good health (CMV status not recorded). Some clones in this sample may be carry-over from other donors' samples. The CDR3 runs from the conserved cysteine through the conserved F or W. A D gene is named only where the DNA matches it firmly.

v_call: TRBV7-6; j_call: TRBJ2-6; d_call: .; cdr3_aa: CANVPAGHYRSGANVLTF
v_call: TRBV7-9; j_call: TRBJ1-2; d_call: TRBD1; cdr3_aa: CASSLGDSGNYGYTF
v_call: TRBV11-1; j_call: TRBJ2-3; d_call: .; cdr3_aa: CASTLSVRGRTDTQYF
v_call: TRBV27; j_call: TRBJ1-3; d_call: .; cdr3_aa: CASSLSQGNTIYF
v_call: TRBV6-2/TRBV6-3; j_call: TRBJ2-1; d_call: TRBD2; cdr3_aa: CASSYSKTSGGYNEQFF
v_call: TRBV25-1; j_call: TRBJ1-2; d_call: TRBD1; cdr3_aa: CASSDTGQGGLGYGYTF
v_call: TRBV20-1; j_call: TRBJ2-7; d_call: .; cdr3_aa: CSFSRDSEQYF
v_call: TRBV13; j_call: TRBJ2-7; d_call: TRBD1; cdr3_aa: CASSPGTGSFHEQYF
v_call: TRBV11-2; j_call: TRBJ1-2; d_call: .; cdr3_aa: CASSPSGRRFYGYTF
v_call: TRBV7-3; j_call: TRBJ2-1; d_call: TRBD2; cdr3_aa: CASSWGLAGGASSYNEQFF
v_call: TRBV10-2; j_call: TRBJ2-1; d_call: .; cdr3_aa: CASSESMGSSYNEQFF
v_call: TRBV6-1; j_call: TRBJ1-1; d_call: .; cdr3_aa: CASSEYYLGGSEAFF
v_call: TRBV7-9; j_call: TRBJ2-3; d_call: .; cdr3_aa: CASSLASTRGVDTQYF
v_call: TRBV19; j_call: TRBJ1-6; d_call: TRBD1; cdr3_aa: CASTGTGGSPLHF
v_call: TRBV12-3/TRBV12-4; j_call: TRBJ2-7; d_call: .; cdr3_aa: CASSLALHYEQYF
v_call: TRBV7-9; j_call: TRBJ1-1; d_call: .; cdr3_aa: CASSLKLTEAFF
v_call: TRBV6-6; j_call: TRBJ1-1; d_call: .; cdr3_aa: CASSYSQDQGTEAFF
v_call: TRBV18; j_call: TRBJ2-7; d_call: TRBD1; cdr3_aa: CASSPQDRAYEQYF
v_call: TRBV12-3/TRBV12-4; j_call: TRBJ2-3; d_call: .; cdr3_aa: CASSLASTDTQYF
v_call: TRBV4-2; j_call: TRBJ2-1; d_call: .; cdr3_aa: CASSHPDSRDDEQFF
v_call: TRBV19; j_call: TRBJ1-1; d_call: TRBD1; cdr3_aa: CASTPPGQLNTEAFF
v_call: TRBV28; j_call: TRBJ1-5; d_call: .; cdr3_aa: CASSLGGRRQPQHF
v_call: TRBV6-5; j_call: TRBJ1-1; d_call: TRBD1; cdr3_aa: CASSYAGGAGTEAFF
v_call: TRBV15; j_call: TRBJ1-2; d_call: .; cdr3_aa: CATSQDGNYGYTF
v_call: TRBV4-1; j_call: TRBJ1-2; d_call: .; cdr3_aa: CASSGEPGNYGYTF
v_call: TRBV7-9; j_call: TRBJ2-5; d_call: TRBD1; cdr3_aa: CASSLSGQGLGETQYF
v_call: TRBV6-5; j_call: TRBJ1-1; d_call: TRBD1; cdr3_aa: CASRDRGRTEAFF
v_call: TRBV27; j_call: TRBJ1-6; d_call: .; cdr3_aa: CASSLSGTSGGNSPLHF
v_call: TRBV4-1; j_call: TRBJ2-1; d_call: .; cdr3_aa: CASSQATSSYNEQFF
v_call: TRBV2; j_call: TRBJ2-1; d_call: TRBD1; cdr3_aa: CASSEPRGLVNEQFF
v_call: TRBV19; j_call: TRBJ2-3; d_call: TRBD2; cdr3_aa: CASSIGGWSGGPSPDTQYF